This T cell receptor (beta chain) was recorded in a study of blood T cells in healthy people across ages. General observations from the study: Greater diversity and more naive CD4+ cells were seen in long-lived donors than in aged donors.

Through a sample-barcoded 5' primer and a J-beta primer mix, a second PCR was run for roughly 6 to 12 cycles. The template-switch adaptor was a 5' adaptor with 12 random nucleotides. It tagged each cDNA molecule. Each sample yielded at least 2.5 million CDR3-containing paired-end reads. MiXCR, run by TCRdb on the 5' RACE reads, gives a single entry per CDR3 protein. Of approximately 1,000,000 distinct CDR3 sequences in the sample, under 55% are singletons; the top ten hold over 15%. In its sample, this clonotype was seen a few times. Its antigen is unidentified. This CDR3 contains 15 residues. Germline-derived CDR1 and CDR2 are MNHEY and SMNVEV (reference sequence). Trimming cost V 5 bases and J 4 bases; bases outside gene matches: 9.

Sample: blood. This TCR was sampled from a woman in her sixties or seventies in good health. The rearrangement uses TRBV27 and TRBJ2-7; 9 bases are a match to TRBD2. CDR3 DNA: TGTGCCAGCAGTGTCTTAGCGGGAGCTCGTTACGAGCAGTACTTC. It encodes CASSVLAGARYEQYF.